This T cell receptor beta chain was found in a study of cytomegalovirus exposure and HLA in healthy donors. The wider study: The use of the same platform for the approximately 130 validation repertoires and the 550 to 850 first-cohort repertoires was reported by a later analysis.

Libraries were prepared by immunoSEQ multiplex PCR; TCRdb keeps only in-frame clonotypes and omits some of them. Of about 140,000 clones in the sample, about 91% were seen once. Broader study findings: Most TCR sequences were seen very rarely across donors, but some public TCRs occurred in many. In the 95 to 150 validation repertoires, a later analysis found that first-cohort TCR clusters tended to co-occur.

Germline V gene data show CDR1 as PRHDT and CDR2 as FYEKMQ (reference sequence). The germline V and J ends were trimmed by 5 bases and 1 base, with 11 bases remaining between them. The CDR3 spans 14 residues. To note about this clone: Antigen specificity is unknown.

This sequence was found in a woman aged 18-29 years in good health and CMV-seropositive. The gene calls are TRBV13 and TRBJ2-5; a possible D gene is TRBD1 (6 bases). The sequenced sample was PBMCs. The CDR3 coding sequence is TGTGCCAGCAGCCCATTAGGGGGCCAAGAGACCCAGTACTTC. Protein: CASSPLGGQETQYF.